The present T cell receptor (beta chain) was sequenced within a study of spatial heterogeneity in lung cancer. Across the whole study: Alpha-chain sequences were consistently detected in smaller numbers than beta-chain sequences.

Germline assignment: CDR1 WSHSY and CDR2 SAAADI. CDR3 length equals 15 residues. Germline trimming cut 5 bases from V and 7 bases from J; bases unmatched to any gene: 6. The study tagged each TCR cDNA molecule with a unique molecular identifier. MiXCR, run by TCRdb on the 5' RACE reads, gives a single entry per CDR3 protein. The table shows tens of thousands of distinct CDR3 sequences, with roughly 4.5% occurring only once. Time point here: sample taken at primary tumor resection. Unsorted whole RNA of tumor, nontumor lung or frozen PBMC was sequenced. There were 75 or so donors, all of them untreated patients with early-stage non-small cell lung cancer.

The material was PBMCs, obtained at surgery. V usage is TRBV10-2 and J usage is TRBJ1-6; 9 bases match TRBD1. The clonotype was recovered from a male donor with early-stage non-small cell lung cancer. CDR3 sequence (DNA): TGCGCCAGCAGTACAGGGGGCGTCCCCAATTCACCCCTCCACTTT. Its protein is CASSTGGVPNSPLHF.